The T cell receptor (beta chain) under discussion was sequenced for a study of blood T cell repertoires in COVID-19. Study background: Acute and convalescent COVID-19 samples came from the United States, Italy and Spain. The cDNA or gDNA used as material had been derived from T cells, B-cell-depleted T cells, or PBMCs.

In the authors' workflow: Estimates of nucleated cell counts were drawn from the amplification of reference gene primers. Some clones are missing from TCRdb's copy, which holds only in-frame ones; the method was immunoSEQ multiplex PCR. The DNA gave D and trimming, while V, J and clone size come from that table. The top ten hold 13% to 15% of the sample, which has about 34,000 clones, 80% to 90% seen once. After removal of 5 bases from V and 0 bases from J, the junction contained 0 bases not matched to a gene. This CDR3 has 13 residues. The J gene is TRBJ2-7, the V gene TRBV12-3 or TRBV12-4, with TRBD2 matching over 8 bases. Input material: peripheral blood. The sequence was obtained from a man in his 60s with active COVID-19. CDR3 protein: CASSGLASYEQYF. The CDR3 nucleotides are TGTGCCAGCAGTGGACTAGCCTCCTACGAGCAGTACTTC.